This entry describes one T cell receptor beta chain. What antigen it recognizes has not been identified. Within one base of it there is no much larger clone, and no base qualities were kept. The data belong to a study of blood T cell repertoires in COVID-19 (dated by TCRdb to the early 2020s). With regard to the full study: Samples covering the acute and convalescent phases of COVID-19 were provided by collaborators in the United States, Italy and Spain. Samples were obtained from the ongoing ImmuneRACE study (first 160 participants) and from 1,000 to 1,500 subjects provided by 6 global collaborators. The sample metadata nearly always contained a de-identified subject ID, COVID-19 status, age in years and sex. The dataset comprised deeply sampled blood TCRbeta repertoires from subjects exposed to, actively infected with, or recovered from COVID-19. Where available, HLA class I and class II types were obtained from metadata supplied by the sample provider rather than from assay-based typing. The repertoires were released in a freely available public database intended as a resource for research on the immune response to SARS-CoV-2. The material from the prospective study consisted of cDNA or gDNA derived from T cells, B-cell-depleted T cells, or PBMCs. General conclusions and limits of the study: How much clinical and demographic metadata was included differed by source and by participant, and the metadata was provided uncurated.

The immunoSEQ Assay, a bias-controlled multiplex PCR, was used to amplify TCRbeta CDR3 regions from genomic DNA. The authors' pipeline ran thus. The number of nucleated cells in each sample was estimated from the amplification of reference gene primers within the assay. Sequence reads were collapsed and filtered to measure the absolute abundance of every unique TCRbeta CDR3 rearrangement. Productive Simpson clonality was computed per sample as the square root of Simpson's diversity index over productive rearrangements. Here the immuneACCESS table is served through TCRdb, limited to in-frame sequences with V and J called. Missing clones are a known gap in these copies; in checked studies unresolved V genes cover under half, and the rest lacks a known reason. The V and J calls and the clone size are those of that table, but D and trimming were determined from the DNA. This sample gives 95,000 to 150,000 clones in total; 86% of them show up just once. The ten largest clones add up to over 4.5% of the sample.

The CDR3 goes from the cysteine to the phenylalanine over 12 residues. Of the read, only the CDR3 DNA is kept; its 36 bases are in frame from base 1. Between the V and J ends, shortened by 5 bases and 2 bases respectively, the junction contains 7 bases. Based on the germline V gene, the CDR1 and CDR2 sequences are MDHEN and SYDVKM. Whole blood was collected in K2EDTA tubes by collaborating institutions according to the institutions' own protocols. For TCRbeta analysis, collaborators shipped samples as frozen whole blood, isolated PBMCs, or DNA extracted from either of those sample types. Sequenced material: peripheral blood. The sequence derives from a human donor in a cohort sampled during active COVID-19. This chain is built from TRBV28 and TRBJ2-7; the D gene is perhaps TRBD1, from 5 matching bases. The CDR3 region: CASSTTAYEQYF. The sequenced DNA is TGTGCCAGCAGTACGACAGCCTACGAGCAGTACTTC.